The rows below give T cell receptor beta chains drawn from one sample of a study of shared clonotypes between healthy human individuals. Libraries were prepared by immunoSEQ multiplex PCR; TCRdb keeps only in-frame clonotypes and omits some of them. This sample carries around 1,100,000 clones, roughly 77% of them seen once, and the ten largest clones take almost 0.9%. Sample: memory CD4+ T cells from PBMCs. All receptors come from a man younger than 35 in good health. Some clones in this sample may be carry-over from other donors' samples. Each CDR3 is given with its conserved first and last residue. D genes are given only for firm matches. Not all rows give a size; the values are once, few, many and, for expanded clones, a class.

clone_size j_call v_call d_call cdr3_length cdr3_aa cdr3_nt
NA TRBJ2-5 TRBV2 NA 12 CAKTAAQEAQYF TGTGCCAAGACGGCGGCTCAGGAGGCCCAGTACTTC
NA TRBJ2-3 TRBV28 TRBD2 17 CASRTWTSGIGRDTQYF TGTGCCAGCAGGACATGGACTAGCGGGATAGGTAGAGATACGCAGTATTTT
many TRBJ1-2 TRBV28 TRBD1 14 CASSWGTEHYGYTF TGTGCCAGCAGTTGGGGGACAGAGCACTATGGCTACACCTTC
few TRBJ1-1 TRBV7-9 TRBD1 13 CASSTGTVTEAFF TGTGCCAGCAGCACCGGGACAGTCACTGAAGCTTTCTTT
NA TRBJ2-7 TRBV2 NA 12 CASHSDLYEQYF TGTGCCAGCCACAGCGACCTCTACGAGCAGTACTTC
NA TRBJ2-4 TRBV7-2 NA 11 CASSFFNIQYF TGTGCCAGCAGCTTCTTTAACATTCAGTACTTC
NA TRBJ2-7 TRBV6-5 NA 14 CASSRGRFSYEQYF TGTGCCAGCAGTAGAGGCAGATTCTCCTACGAGCAGTACTTC
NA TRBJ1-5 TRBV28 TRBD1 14 CAGGGGYGNQPQHF TGTGCCGGGGGAGGGGGCTATGGCAATCAGCCCCAGCATTTT
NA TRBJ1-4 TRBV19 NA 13 CASSEGANEKLFF TGTGCCAGTAGTGAGGGGGCTAATGAAAAACTGTTTTTT
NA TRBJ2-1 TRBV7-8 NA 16 CASSPRDLSSYNEQFF TGTGCCAGCAGCCCTAGGGACCTGAGCTCCTACAATGAGCAGTTCTTC
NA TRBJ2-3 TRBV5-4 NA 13 CASSLAGPDTQYF TGTGCCAGCAGCTTGGCGGGGCCAGATACGCAGTATTTT
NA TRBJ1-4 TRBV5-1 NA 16 CASSLKSGATNEKLFF TGCGCCAGCAGCTTGAAGTCCGGAGCAACTAATGAAAAACTGTTTTTT
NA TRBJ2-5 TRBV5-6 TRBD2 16 CASSGGTSGKQETQYF TGTGCCAGCAGCGGCGGGACTAGCGGGAAGCAAGAGACCCAGTACTTC
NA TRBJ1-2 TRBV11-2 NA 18 CASSLDPPGISPGYGYTF TGTGCCAGCAGCTTAGATCCACCGGGCATTTCACCGGGCTATGGCTACACCTTC
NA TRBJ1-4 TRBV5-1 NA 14 CASSLGQGYEKLFF TGCGCCAGCAGCTTGGGGCAGGGCTATGAAAAACTGTTTTTT
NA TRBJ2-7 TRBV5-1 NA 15 CASSLGVAGAGEQYF TGCGCCAGCAGCTTGGGGGTTGCCGGGGCTGGCGAGCAGTACTTC
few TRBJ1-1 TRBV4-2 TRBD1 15 CASSQFRGQDTEAFF TGTGCCAGCAGCCAATTCAGGGGGCAGGACACTGAAGCTTTCTTT
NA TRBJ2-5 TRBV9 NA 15 CASSLNPTGPETQYF TGTGCCAGCAGCCTTAACCCCACTGGCCCAGAGACCCAGTACTTC
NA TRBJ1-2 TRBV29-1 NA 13 CSVVREIGYGYTF TGCAGCGTTGTAAGGGAAATCGGCTATGGCTACACCTTC
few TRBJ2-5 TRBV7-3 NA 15 CASSLTGARWETQYF TGTGCCAGCAGCTTAACGGGGGCGCGATGGGAGACCCAGTACTTC
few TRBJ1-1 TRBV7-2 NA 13 CASSLYGNPEAFF TGTGCCAGCAGCTTATATGGGAATCCTGAAGCTTTCTTT
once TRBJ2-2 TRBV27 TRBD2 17 CASRYKGTSLMNGELFF TGTGCCAGCAGATACAAAGGGACTAGCCTTATGAACGGGGAGCTGTTTTTT
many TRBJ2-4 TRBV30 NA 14 CAWMWGRGRNIQYF TGTGCCTGGATGTGGGGTAGGGGGAGAAACATTCAGTACTTC
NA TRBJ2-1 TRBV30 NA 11 CAWSAPNEQFF TGTGCCTGGAGCGCCCCAAATGAGCAGTTCTTC
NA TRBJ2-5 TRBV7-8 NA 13 CASGSLIRETQYF TGTGCCAGCGGCTCCCTTATCCGGGAGACCCAGTACTTC
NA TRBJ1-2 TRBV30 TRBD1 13 CAWGPTDREGYTF TGTGCCTGGGGTCCCACGGACAGGGAAGGCTACACCTTC
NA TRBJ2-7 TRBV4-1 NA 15 CASSQGSGPSYEQYF TGCGCCAGCAGCCAAGGTAGCGGCCCCTCCTACGAGCAGTACTTC
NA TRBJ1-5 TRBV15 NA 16 CATSPRPDTRNQPQHF TGTGCCACCAGCCCCCGCCCCGACACCCGCAATCAGCCCCAGCATTTT
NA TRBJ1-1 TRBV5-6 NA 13 CASSLPLGTEAFF TGTGCCAGCAGCTTGCCCCTGGGAACTGAAGCTTTCTTT
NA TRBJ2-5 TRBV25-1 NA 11 CASSDIETQYF TGTGCCAGCAGTGATATAGAGACCCAGTACTTC
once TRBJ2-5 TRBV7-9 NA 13 CASSLVPAETQYF TGTGCCAGCAGCTTAGTTCCAGCCGAGACCCAGTACTTC
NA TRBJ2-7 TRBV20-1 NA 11 CSARTGAGEYF TGCAGTGCTAGAACTGGGGCAGGGGAGTACTTC
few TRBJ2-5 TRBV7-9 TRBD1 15 CASSLGQGAGETQYF TGTGCCAGCAGCTTAGGACAGGGGGCAGGAGAGACCCAGTACTTC